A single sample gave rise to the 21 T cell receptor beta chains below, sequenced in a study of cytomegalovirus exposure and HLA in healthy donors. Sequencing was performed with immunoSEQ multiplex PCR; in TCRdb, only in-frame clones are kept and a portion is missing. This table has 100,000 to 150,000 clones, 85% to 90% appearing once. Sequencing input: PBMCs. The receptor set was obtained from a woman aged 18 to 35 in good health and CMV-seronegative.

In DNA form, the CDR3 reads TGTGCCAGTACCAACCGGGTCACTAACACCGGGGAGCTGTTTTTT. This translates into CASTNRVTNTGELFF. The rearrangement links TRBV27 to TRBJ2-2; no clear D gene. CDR1 MNHEY and CDR2 SMNVEV come from the germline V gene (reference sequence). There are 15 residues in the CDR3. V was trimmed by 9 bases and J by 2 bases, leaving 16 bases between them.

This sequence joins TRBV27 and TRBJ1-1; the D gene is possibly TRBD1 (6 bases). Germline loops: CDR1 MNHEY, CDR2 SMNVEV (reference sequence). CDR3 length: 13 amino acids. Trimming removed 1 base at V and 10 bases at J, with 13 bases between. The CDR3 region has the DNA TGTGCCAGCAGTTTATACCAGGGACAAGTAGCTTTCTTT. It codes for CASSLYQGQVAFF.

CDR3 DNA sequence: TGTGCCAGCAGCCAGTCTAATCAGGGTAACACTGAAGCTTTCTTT. As protein: CASSQSNQGNTEAFF. V gene TRBV5-4 combines with J gene TRBJ1-1; TRBD1 might be the D (5 bases). CDR3 length: 15 residues. Germline V lookup: CDR1 SGHNT, CDR2 YYREEE (reference sequence). The germline V and J ends were trimmed by 4 bases and 2 bases, with 15 bases remaining between them.

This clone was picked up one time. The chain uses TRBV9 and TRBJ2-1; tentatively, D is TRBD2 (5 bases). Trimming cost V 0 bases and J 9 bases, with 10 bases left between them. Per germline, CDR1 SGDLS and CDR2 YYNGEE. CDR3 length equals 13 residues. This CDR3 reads CASSVAEASEQFF. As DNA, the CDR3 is TGTGCCAGCAGCGTAGCGGAGGCGAGTGAGCAGTTCTTC.

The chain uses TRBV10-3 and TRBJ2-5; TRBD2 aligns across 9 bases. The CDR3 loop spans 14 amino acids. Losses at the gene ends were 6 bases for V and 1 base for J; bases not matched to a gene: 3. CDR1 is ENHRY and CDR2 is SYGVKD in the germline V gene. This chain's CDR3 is CAISERGAQETQYF. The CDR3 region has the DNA TGTGCCATCAGCGAGCGGGGGGCCCAAGAGACCCAGTACTTC.

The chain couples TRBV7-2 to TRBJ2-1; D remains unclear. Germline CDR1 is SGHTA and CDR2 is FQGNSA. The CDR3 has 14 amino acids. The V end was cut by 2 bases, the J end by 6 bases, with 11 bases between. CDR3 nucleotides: TGTGCCAGCAGCTTAAACCTCCGCGCCAATGAGCAGTTCTTC. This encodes CASSLNLRANEQFF.

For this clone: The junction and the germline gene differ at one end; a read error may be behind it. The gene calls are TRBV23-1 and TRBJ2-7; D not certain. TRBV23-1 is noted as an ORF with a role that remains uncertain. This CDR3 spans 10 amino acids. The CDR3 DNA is TGCGCCAGCAGTCAGGCAGTCGCCCACTTC. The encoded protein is CASSQAVAHF.

DNA of the CDR3: TGTGCCAGCAGCTTAAGCCGGGGGGCCTACGAGCAGTACTTC. Protein: CASSLSRGAYEQYF. The chain uses TRBV7-9 and TRBJ2-7; TRBD2 matches at 7 bases. Losses at the gene ends were 2 bases for V and 2 bases for J; bases not matched to a gene: 3. The CDR3 has 14 amino acids. Germline V gives CDR1 SEHNR, CDR2 FQNEAQ (reference sequence).

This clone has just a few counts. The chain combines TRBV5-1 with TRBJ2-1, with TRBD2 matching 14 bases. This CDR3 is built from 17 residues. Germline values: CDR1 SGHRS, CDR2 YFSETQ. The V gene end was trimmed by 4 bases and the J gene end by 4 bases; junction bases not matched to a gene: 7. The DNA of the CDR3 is TGCGCCAGCAGCAAAGGGACTAGCGGGAGTTTTTACAATGAGCAGTTCTTC. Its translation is CASSKGTSGSFYNEQFF.

This CDR3 is CAWSVPRLLYGYTF. CDR3 in DNA: TGTGCCTGGAGTGTACCCAGGCTCCTCTATGGCTACACCTTC. V is TRBV30 and J is TRBJ1-2; D is ambiguous. CDR1 is GTSNPN and CDR2 is SVGIG in the germline V gene (reference sequence). This CDR3 has 14 amino acids. The V and J ends lost 0 bases and 4 bases respectively, with 12 bases between them.

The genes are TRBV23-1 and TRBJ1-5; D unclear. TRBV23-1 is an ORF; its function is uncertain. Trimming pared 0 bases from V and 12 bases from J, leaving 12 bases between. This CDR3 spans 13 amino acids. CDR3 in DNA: TGCGCCAGCAGTCAATCTTCCTGGGAGCTCCAGCATTTT. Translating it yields CASSQSSWELQHF.

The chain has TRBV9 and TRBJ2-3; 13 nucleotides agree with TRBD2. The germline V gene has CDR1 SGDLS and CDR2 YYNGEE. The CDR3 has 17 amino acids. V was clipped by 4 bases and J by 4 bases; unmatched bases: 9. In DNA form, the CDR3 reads TGTGCCAGCAGCACTAGCGGGGGGGCATCGTTTTCAGATACGCAGTATTTT. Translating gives CASSTSGGASFSDTQYF.

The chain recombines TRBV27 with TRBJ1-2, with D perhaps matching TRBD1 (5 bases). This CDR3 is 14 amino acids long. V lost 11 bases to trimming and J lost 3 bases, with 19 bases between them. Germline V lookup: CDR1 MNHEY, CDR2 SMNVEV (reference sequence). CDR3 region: CASSIRGSYYGYTF. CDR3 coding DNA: TGTGCCTCAAGTATCCGGGGGTCCTACTATGGCTACACCTTC.

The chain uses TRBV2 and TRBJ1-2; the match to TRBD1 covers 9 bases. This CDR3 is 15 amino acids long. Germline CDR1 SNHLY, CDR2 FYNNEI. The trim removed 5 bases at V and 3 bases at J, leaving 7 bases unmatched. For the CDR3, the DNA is TGTGCCAGCAGTAAGGACAGGGGATGGGACTATGGCTACACCTTC. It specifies CASSKDRGWDYGYTF.

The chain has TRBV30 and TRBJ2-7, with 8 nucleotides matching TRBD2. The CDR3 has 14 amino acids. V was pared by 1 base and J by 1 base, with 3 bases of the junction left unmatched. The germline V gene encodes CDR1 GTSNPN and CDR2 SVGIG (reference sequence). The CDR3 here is CAWSGGGGSYEQYF. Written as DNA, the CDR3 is TGTGCCTGGAGTGGCGGCGGGGGGTCCTACGAGCAGTACTTC. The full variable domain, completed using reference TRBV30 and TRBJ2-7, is SQTIHQWPATLVQPVGSPLSLECTVEGTSNPNLYWYRQAAGRGLQLLFYSVGIGQISSEVPQNLSASRPQDRQFILSSKKLLLSDSGFYLCAWSGGGGSYEQYFGPGTRLTVT.

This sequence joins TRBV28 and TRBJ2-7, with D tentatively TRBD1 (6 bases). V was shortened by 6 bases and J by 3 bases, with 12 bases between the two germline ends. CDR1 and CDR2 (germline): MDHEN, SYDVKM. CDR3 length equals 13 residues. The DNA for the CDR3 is TGTGCCAGCAGCCCCGGCAGGGGCTACGAGCAGTACTTC. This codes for CASSPGRGYEQYF.

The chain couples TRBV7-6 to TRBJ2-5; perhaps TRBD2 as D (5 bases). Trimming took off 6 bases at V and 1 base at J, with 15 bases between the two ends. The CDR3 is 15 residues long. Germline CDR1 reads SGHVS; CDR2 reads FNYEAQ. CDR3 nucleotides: TGTGCCAGCAGTCATAGCGCGGGTATCCAAGAGACCCAGTACTTC. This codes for CASSHSAGIQETQYF.

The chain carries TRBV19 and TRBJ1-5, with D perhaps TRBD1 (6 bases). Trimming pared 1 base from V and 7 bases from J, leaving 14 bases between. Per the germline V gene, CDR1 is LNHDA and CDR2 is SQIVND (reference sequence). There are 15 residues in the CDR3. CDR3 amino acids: CASSIVFSGEQPQHF. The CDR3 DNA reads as TGTGCCAGTAGTATAGTCTTTTCAGGGGAACAGCCCCAGCATTTT.

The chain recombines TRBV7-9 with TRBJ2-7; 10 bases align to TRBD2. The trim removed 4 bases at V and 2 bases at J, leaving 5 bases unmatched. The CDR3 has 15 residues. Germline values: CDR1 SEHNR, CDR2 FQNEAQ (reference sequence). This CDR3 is CASSSASGRAYEQYF. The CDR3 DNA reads TGTGCCAGCAGCTCCGCCAGCGGGAGGGCCTACGAGCAGTACTTC.

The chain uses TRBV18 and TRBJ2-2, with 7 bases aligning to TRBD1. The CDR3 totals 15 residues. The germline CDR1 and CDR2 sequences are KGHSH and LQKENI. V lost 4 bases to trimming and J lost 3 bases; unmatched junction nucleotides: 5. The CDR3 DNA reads TGTGCCAGCTCACGCCGACAGGGCGACACCGGGGAGCTGTTTTTT. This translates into CASSRRQGDTGELFF.

This CDR3 reads CASSEPYRSYEQYF. The CDR3 region has the DNA TGTGCCAGCAGTGAACCGTACAGGAGCTACGAGCAGTACTTC. This chain connects TRBV6-1 to TRBJ2-7; possibly TRBD1 for D (5 bases). Trimming stripped 2 bases from V and 3 bases from J, with 11 bases between. CDR3 length equals 14 residues. The germline gives CDR1 MNHNS, CDR2 SASEGT.